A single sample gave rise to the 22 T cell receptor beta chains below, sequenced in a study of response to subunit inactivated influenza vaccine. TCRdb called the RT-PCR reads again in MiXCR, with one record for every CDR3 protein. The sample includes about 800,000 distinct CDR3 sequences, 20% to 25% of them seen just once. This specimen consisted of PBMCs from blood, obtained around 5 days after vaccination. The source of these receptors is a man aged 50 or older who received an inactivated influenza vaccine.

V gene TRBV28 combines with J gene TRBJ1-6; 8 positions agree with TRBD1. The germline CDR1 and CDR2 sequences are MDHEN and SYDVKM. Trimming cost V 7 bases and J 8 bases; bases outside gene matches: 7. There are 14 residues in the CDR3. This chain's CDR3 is CASIKDRDDSPLHF. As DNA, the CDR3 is TGTGCCAGCATTAAGGACAGGGATGATTCACCCCTCCACTTT.

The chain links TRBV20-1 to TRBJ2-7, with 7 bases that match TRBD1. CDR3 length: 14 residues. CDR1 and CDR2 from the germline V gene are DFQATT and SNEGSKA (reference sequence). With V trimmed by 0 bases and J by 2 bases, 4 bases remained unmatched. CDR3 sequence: CSARDYDRAYEQYF. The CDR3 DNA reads TGCAGTGCTAGAGATTATGACAGGGCCTACGAGCAGTACTTC.

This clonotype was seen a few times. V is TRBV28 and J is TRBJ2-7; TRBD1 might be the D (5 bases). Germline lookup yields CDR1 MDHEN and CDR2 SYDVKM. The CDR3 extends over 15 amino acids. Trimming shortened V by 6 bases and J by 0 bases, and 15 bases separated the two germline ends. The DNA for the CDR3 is TGTGCCAGCAGCCCTACCCAGGGCCTCTCCTACGAGCAGTACTTC. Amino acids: CASSPTQGLSYEQYF.

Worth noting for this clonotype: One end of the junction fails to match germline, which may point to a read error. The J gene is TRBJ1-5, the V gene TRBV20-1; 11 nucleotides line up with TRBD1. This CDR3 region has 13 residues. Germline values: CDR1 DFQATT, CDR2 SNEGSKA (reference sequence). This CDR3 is CSGGQGANHPQHF. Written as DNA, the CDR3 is TGCAGTGGCGGACAGGGGGCCAATCATCCCCAGCATTTT.

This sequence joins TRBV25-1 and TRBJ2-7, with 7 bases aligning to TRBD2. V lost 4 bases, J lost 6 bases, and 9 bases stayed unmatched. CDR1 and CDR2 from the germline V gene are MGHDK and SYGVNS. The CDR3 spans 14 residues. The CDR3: CASSGWEGQGEQYF. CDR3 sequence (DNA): TGTGCCAGCAGTGGATGGGAGGGGCAGGGCGAGCAGTACTTC.

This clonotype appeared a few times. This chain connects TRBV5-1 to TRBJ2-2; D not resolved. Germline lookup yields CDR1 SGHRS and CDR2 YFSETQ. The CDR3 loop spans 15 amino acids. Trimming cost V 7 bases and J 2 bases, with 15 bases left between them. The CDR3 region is CASLPPGLNTGELFF. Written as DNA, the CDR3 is TGCGCCAGCTTACCTCCGGGTCTCAACACCGGGGAGCTGTTTTTT.

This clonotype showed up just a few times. CDR3 sequence (DNA): TGTGCCAGCAGCTTAGTGGGGGCGGGTTTCACAGATACGCAGTATTTT. It encodes CASSLVGAGFTDTQYF. The chain combines TRBV7-2 with TRBJ2-3; D is perhaps TRBD1 (6 bases). The germline V gene encodes CDR1 SGHTA and CDR2 FQGNSA. Trimming took off 1 base at V and 2 bases at J, with 13 bases between the two ends. The length of the CDR3 is 16 residues.

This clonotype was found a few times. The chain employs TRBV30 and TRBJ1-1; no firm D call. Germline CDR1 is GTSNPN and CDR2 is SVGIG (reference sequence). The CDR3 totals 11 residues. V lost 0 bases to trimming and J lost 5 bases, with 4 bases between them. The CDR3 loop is CAWSVGTEAFF. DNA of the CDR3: TGTGCCTGGAGTGTCGGGACTGAAGCTTTCTTT. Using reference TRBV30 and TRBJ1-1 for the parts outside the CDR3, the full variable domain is SQTIHQWPATLVQPVGSPLSLECTVEGTSNPNLYWYRQAAGRGLQLLFYSVGIGQISSEVPQNLSASRPQDRQFILSSKKLLLSDSGFYLCAWSVGTEAFFGQGTRLTVV.

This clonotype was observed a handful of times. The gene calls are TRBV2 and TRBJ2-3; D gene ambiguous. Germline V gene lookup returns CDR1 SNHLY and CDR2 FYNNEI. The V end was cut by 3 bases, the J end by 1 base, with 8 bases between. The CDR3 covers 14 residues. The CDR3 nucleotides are TGTGCCAGCAGTGACCGGTTGCGCACAGATACGCAGTATTTT. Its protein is CASSDRLRTDTQYF.

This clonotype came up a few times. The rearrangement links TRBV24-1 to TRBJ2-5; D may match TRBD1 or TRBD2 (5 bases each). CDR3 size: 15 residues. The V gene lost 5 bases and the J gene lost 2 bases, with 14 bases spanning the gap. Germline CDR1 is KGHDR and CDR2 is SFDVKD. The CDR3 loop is CATSANLGRQETQYF. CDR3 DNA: TGTGCCACCAGTGCAAATTTGGGACGGCAAGAGACCCAGTACTTC.

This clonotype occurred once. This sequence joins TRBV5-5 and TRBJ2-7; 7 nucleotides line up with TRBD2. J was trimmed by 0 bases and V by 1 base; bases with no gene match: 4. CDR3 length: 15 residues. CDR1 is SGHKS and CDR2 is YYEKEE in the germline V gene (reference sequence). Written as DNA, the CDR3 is TGTGCCAGCAGCTTGTTTAGCGGGTACTCCTACGAGCAGTACTTC. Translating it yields CASSLFSGYSYEQYF.

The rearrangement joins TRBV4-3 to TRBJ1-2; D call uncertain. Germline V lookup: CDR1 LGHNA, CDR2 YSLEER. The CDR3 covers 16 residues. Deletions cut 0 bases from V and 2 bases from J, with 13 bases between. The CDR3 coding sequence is TGCGCCAGCAGCCAAGAATACTACAAAGGGAACTATGGCTACACCTTC. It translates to CASSQEYYKGNYGYTF.

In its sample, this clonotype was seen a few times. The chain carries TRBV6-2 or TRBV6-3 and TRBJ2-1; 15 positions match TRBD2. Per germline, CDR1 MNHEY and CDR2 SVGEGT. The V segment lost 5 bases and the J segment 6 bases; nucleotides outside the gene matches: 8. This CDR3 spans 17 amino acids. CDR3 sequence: CASSHAGLAGGGNEQFF. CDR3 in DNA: TGTGCCAGCAGTCACGCCGGACTAGCGGGAGGGGGCAATGAGCAGTTCTTC.

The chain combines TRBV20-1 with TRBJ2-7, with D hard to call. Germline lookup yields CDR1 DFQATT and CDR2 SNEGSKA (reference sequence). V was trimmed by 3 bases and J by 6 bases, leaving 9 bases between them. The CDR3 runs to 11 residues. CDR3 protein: CSASSPAEQYF. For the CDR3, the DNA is TGCAGTGCTAGTTCGCCAGCCGAGCAGTACTTC.

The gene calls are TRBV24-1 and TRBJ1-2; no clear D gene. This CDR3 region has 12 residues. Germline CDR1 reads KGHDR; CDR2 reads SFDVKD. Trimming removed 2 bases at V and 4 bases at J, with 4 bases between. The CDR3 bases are TGTGCCACCAGTGATTCCATCTATGGCTACACCTTC. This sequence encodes CATSDSIYGYTF.

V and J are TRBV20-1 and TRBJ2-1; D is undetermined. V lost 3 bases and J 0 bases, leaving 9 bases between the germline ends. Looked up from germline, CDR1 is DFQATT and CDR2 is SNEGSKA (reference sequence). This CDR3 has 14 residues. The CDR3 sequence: CSASPWLSYNEQFF. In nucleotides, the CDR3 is TGCAGTGCTAGTCCGTGGCTCTCCTACAATGAGCAGTTCTTC.

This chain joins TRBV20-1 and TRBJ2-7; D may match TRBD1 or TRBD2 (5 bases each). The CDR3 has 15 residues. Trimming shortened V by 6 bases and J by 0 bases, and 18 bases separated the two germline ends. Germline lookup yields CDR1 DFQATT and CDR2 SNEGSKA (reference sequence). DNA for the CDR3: TGCAGTGCCACAGTCCGGCAGGGACGCTCCTACGAGCAGTACTTC. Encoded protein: CSATVRQGRSYEQYF.

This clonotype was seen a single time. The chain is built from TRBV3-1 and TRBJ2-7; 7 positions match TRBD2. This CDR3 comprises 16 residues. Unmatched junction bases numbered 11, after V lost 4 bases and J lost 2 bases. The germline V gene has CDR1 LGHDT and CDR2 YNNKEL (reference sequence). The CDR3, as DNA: TGTGCCAGCAGCCGCTACCCCGGGACTACCCCCTACGAGCAGTACTTC. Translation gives CASSRYPGTTPYEQYF.

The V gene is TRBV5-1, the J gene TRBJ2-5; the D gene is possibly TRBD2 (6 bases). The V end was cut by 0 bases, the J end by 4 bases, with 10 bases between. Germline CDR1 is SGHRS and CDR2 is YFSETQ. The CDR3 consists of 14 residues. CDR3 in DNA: TGCGCCAGCAGCTTGGAATGGAGGGGAGAGACCCAGTACTTC. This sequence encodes CASSLEWRGETQYF. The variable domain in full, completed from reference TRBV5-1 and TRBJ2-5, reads KAGVTQTPRYLIKTRGQQVTLSCSPISGHRSVSWYQQTPGQGLQFLFEYFSETQRNKGNFPGRFSGRQFSNSRSEMNVSTLELGDSALYLCASSLEWRGETQYFGPGTRLLVL.

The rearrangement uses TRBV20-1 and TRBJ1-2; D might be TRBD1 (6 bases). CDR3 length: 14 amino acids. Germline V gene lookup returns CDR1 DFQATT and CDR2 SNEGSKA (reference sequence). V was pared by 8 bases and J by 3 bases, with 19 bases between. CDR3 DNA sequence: TGCAGTACAGAACAGGGCCCCGGGGACTATGGCTACACCTTC. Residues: CSTEQGPGDYGYTF.

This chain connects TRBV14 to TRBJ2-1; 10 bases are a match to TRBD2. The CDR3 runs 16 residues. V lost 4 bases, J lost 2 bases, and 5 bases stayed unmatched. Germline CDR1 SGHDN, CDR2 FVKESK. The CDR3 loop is CASSPLAGVPYNEQFF. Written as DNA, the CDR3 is TGTGCCAGCAGCCCCCTAGCGGGAGTCCCCTACAATGAGCAGTTCTTC.

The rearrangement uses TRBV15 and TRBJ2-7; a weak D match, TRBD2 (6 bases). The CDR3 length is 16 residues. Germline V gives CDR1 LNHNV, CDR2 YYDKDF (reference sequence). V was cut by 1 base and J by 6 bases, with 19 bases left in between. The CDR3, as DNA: TGTGCCACCAGCAGAGGGACGTGGGGCTTGGGGGGCGAGCAGTACTTC. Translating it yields CATSRGTWGLGGEQYF.